The 8 T cell receptor beta chains reported below all come from one sample, sequenced in a study of Tregs in tolerant kidney transplant recipients. Data came from immunoSEQ multiplex PCR; TCRdb stores just in-frame clones and leaves some out. The sample shows approximately 100,000 clones, roughly 93% of them seen only once. The specimen was CD4+ T cells from blood, collected before the transplant. The origin of the receptors is a human donor who received a combined kidney and bone marrow transplant.

The chain carries TRBV7-9 and TRBJ1-4; 10 bases line up with TRBD1. This CDR3 is 19 amino acids long. Germline V gives CDR1 SEHNR, CDR2 FQNEAQ (reference sequence). With 4 bases clipped from V and 1 base from J, the junction kept 12 bases outside the gene matches. The CDR3 nucleotides are TGTGCCAGCAGCTCTTTAGGGACAGGGGTCGACGGAACTAATGAAAAACTGTTTTTT. Amino acids: CASSSLGTGVDGTNEKLFF.

This chain joins TRBV30 and TRBJ1-2, with 7 bases that match TRBD1. The CDR3 is 13 amino acids. CDR1 is GTSNPN and CDR2 is SVGIG in the germline V gene (reference sequence). V trimming: 3 bases; J trimming: 8 bases; junction bases outside the gene matches: 9. The CDR3, as DNA: TGTGCCTGGAGCGTTCAGGGGGATCGGGGCTACACCTTC. This encodes CAWSVQGDRGYTF.

The V gene is TRBV6-6, the J gene TRBJ1-5, with unresolved D. Germline-derived CDR1 and CDR2 are MNHNY and SVGAGI (reference sequence). This CDR3 is built from 13 residues. V shed 8 bases and J shed 2 bases, with 10 bases lying between them. The CDR3 loop reads CASQSQGNQPQHF. As DNA, the CDR3 is TGTGCCAGCCAGAGCCAGGGCAATCAGCCCCAGCATTTT.

V is TRBV6-5 and J is TRBJ2-3; no firm D call. The germline CDR1 and CDR2 sequences are MNHEY and SVGAGI. The CDR3 covers 15 residues. V was pared by 6 bases and J by 3 bases, with 16 bases between. This CDR3 is CASRNSFPWTDTQYF. CDR3 nucleotides: TGTGCCAGCAGGAACAGTTTTCCCTGGACAGATACGCAGTATTTT.

The V call is TRBV7-2, the J call TRBJ2-3; 8 nucleotides line up with TRBD2. J was trimmed by 7 bases and V by 0 bases; bases with no gene match: 6. This CDR3 has 15 amino acids. From germline, CDR1 is SGHTA and CDR2 FQGNSA. The CDR3 sequence is CASSLARASGYTQYF. CDR3 nucleotides: TGTGCCAGCAGCTTAGCGAGGGCTAGCGGGTATACGCAGTATTTT.

The genes are TRBV18 and TRBJ2-6, with TRBD1 matching over 11 bases. This CDR3 comprises 18 residues. CDR1 KGHSH and CDR2 LQKENI come from the germline V gene. Unmatched junction bases numbered 7, after V lost 3 bases and J lost 3 bases. The DNA for the CDR3 is TGTGCCAGCTCACCGGAGGACAGGGGGCTTGGTGGGGCCAACGTCCTGACTTTC. As protein: CASSPEDRGLGGANVLTF.

The rearrangement joins TRBV30 to TRBJ2-4; D perhaps matches TRBD2 (5 bases). The length of the CDR3 is 11 residues. The germline V and J ends were trimmed by 7 bases and 9 bases, with 13 bases remaining between them. The germline V gene has CDR1 GTSNPN and CDR2 SVGIG (reference sequence). The CDR3 nucleotides are TGTGCCTCCCTGCTAGCAGGCATTCAGTACTTC. Its protein product is CASLLAGIQYF.

As concerns this clone: One junction end does not reproduce the germline sequence, and a read error may be involved. The chain carries TRBV12-5 and TRBJ1-2; tentative D call: TRBD1 (5 bases). There are 12 residues in the CDR3. Germline V gene sequence: CDR1 LGHNT, CDR2 FRNRAP. The CDR3 DNA follows: TGTGCTAGTGCTTTGGGACGAGCGGGCTACACCTTC. This translates into CASALGRAGYTF.